This T cell receptor beta chain was sequenced during a study of T cells after yellow fever vaccination. Looking at the study overall: When fractions had low cell numbers, they were prepared with SMART-Seq v4 Ultra Low Input.

In making TCR cDNA, 5'RACE template switching added a universal primer site and UMIs to it. MiXCR was run by TCRdb on the 5' RACE reads, yielding one entry per CDR3 protein. The table records roughly 62,000 distinct CDR3 sequences, approximately 7% of them present only once. Germline V gene lookup returns CDR1 KGHDR and CDR2 SFDVKD. V gave up 8 bases and J gave up 4 bases; unmatched junction bases: 3. The CDR3 length is 13 residues. The chain couples TRBV24-1 to TRBJ2-3, with TRBD2 matching over 9 bases. The input for sequencing was CD8+ T cells sorted from PBMCs, taken on the day of the first yellow fever vaccination. The receptor comes from a man aged 18 to 35 who received the YFV17D yellow fever vaccine. Here the CDR3 DNA reads TGTGCCACCAAGAGCGGGGGGCCAGATACGCAGTATTTT. This sequence encodes CATKSGGPDTQYF.